This entry concerns a single TCR beta chain. CDR3 length: 14 residues. V was cut by 5 bases and J by 2 bases, with 13 bases left in between. Germline CDR1 reads DFQATT; CDR2 reads SNEGSKA (reference sequence). Random hexamers were used to reverse transcribe the RNA input (about 0.5 to 1 ug). TCRdb used MiXCR to reprocess the immunoSEQ multiplex PCR reads, holding one entry per CDR3 protein. The sample contains over 300,000 distinct CDR3 sequences, under 95% of which appear only once. This record comes from a study of CD8 T cells in Susac syndrome. V is TRBV20-1 and J is TRBJ1-3; D perhaps matches TRBD1 (5 bases). The source of this sequence is a human donor with multiple sclerosis. The sequencing input was CD4+ T cells from PBMCs. CDR3 sequence: CSAPDQGPGNTIYF. CDR3 bases: TGCAGTGCTCCAGACCAGGGACCTGGAAACACCATATATTTT.